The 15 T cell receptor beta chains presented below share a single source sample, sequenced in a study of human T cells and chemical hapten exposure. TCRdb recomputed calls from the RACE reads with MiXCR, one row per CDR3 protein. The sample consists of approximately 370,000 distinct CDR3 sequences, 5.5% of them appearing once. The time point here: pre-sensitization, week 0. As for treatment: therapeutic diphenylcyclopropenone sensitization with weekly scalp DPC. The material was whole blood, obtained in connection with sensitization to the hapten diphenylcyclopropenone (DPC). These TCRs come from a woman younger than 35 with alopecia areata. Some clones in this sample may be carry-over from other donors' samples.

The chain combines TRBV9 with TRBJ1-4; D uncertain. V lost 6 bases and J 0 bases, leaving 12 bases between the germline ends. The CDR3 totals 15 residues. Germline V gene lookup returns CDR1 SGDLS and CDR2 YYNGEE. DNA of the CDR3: TGTGCCAGCACGCGAGACCATGCAACTAATGAAAAACTGTTTTTT. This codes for CASTRDHATNEKLFF. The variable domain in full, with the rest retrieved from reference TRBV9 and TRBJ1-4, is DSGVTQTPKHLITATGQRVTLRCSPRSGDLSVYWYQQSLDQGLQFLIQYYNGEERAKGNILERFSAQQFPDLHSELNLSSLELGDSALYFCASTRDHATNEKLFFGSGTQLSVL.

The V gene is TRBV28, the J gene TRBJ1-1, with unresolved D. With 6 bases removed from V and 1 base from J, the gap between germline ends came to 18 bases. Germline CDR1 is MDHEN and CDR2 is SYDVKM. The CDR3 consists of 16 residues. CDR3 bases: TGTGCCAGCAGACGTACAAGTTCTCCTGCGAACACTGAAGCTTTCTTT. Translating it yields CASRRTSSPANTEAFF.

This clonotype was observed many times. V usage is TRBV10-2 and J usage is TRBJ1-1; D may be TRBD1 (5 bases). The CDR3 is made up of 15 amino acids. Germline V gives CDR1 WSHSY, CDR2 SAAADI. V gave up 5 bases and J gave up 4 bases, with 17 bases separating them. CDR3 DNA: TGCGCCAGCAGTATAAATCAGGGTATTGGCACTGAAGCTTTCTTT. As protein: CASSINQGIGTEAFF.

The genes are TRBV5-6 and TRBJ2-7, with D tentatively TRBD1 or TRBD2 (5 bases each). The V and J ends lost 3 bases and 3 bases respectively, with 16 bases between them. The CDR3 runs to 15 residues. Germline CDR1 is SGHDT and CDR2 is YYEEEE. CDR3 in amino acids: CASSSRDGAYYEQYF. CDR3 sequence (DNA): TGTGCCAGCAGCTCCCGGGACGGAGCCTACTACGAGCAGTACTTC.

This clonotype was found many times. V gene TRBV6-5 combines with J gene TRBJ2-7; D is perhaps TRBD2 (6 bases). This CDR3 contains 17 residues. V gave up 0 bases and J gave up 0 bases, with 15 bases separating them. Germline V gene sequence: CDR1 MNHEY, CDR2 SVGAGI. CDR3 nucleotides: TGTGCCAGCAGTTACTCGATGCGGGGCTCGGGCTCCTACGAGCAGTACTTC. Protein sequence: CASSYSMRGSGSYEQYF.

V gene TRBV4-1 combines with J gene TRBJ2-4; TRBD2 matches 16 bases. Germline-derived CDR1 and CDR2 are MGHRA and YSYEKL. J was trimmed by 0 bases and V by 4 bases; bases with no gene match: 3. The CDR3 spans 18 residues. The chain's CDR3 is CASSPGLAGGSAKNIQYF. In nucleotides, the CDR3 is TGCGCCAGCAGCCCGGGACTAGCGGGGGGGTCAGCCAAAAACATTCAGTACTTC.

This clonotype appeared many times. Here the CDR3 reads CSAGTSGGAFAFDTQYF. CDR3 coding DNA: TGCAGTGCTGGGACTAGCGGGGGGGCTTTTGCATTTGATACGCAGTATTTT. The gene calls are TRBV20-1 and TRBJ2-3; 16 bases match TRBD2. Losses at the gene ends were 5 bases for V and 6 bases for J; bases not matched to a gene: 11. Germline V CDR1 and CDR2: DFQATT, SNEGSKA (reference sequence). The CDR3 covers 17 residues.

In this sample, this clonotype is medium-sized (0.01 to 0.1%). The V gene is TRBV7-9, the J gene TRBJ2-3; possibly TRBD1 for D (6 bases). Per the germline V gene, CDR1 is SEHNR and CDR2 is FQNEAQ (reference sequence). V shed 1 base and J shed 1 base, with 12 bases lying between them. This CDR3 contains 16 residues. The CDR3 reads CASSLEPGDGTDTQYF. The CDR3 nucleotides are TGTGCCAGCAGCTTAGAACCAGGGGACGGCACAGATACGCAGTATTTT.

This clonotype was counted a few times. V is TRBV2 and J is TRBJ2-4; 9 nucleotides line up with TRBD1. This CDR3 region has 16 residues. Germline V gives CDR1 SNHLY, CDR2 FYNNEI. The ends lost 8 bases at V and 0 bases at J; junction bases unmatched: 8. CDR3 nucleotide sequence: TGTGCCAGCTCCCGGGACAGGGAAATAGCCAAAAACATTCAGTACTTC. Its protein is CASSRDREIAKNIQYF.

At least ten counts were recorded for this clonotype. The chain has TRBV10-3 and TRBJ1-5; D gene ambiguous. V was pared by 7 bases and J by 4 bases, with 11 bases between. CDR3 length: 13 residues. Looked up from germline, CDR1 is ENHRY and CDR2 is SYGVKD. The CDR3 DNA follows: TGTGCCATCACAGGTGAATGGAATCAGCCCCAGCATTTT. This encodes CAITGEWNQPQHF.

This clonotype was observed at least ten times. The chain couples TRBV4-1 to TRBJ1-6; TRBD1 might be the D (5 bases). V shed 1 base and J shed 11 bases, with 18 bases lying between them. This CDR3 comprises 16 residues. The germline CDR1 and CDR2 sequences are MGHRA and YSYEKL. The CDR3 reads CASSQGSDVGETPLHF. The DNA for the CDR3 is TGCGCCAGCAGCCAAGGTTCGGACGTAGGGGAGACACCCCTCCACTTT.

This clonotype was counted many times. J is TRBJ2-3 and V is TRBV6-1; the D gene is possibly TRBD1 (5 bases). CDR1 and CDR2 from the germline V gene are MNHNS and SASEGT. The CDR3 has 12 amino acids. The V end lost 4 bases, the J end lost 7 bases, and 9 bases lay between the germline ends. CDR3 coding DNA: TGTGCCAGCAGTGGGACATCGAATACGCAGTATTTT. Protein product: CASSGTSNTQYF.

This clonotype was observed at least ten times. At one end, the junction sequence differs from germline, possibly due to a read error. CDR3 region: CASSSGQGTSDTQYF. As DNA, the CDR3 is TGTGCTAGCAGCAGTGGACAGGGAACATCAGATACGCAGTATTTT. This chain links TRBV7-7 with TRBJ2-3, with 8 positions matching TRBD1. The CDR3 loop spans 15 amino acids. CDR1 SSHAT and CDR2 FNYEAQ come from the germline V gene (reference sequence).

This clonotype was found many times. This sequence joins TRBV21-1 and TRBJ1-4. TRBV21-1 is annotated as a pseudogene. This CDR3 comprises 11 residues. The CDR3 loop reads CASSVGEKLFF. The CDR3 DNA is TGTGCCAGCAGCGTCGGTGAAAAACTGTTTTTT.

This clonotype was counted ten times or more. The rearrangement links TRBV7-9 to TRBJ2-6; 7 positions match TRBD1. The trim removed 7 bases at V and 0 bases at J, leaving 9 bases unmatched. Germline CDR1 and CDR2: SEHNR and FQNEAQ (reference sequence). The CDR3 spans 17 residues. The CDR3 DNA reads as TGTGCCAGCAACCAACCACGGGACAGCTCTGGGGCCAACGTCCTGACTTTC. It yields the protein CASNQPRDSSGANVLTF.